The clone carrying this T cell receptor beta chain appeared a few times. The data were obtained in a study of blood T cells in healthy people across ages. Sample-barcoded 5' priming and a J-beta primer mix drove a second PCR of 7 to 11 cycles. TCRdb called the 5' RACE reads again in MiXCR, with one record for every CDR3 protein. The table records about 670,000 distinct CDR3 sequences, roughly two fifths of them present only once. V was pared by 3 bases and J by 3 bases, with 4 bases of the junction left unmatched. From germline, CDR1 is SNHLY and CDR2 FYNNEI. CDR3 size: 14 residues. Sequencing was performed on blood. The chain carries TRBV2 and TRBJ2-7; TRBD2 agrees at 8 bases. The sequence was collected from a man older than 75 in good health. The CDR3 bases are TGTGCCAGCAGTGAGGGGACTAGGGTCTACGAGCAGTACTTC. This sequence encodes CASSEGTRVYEQYF.